This passage covers 27 T cell receptor beta chains from one sample sequenced in a study of OX40 agonist ivuxolimab in advanced cancers. Sequenced by immunoSEQ multiplex PCR; TCRdb stores in-frame clones only, minus some. The sample includes 40,000 to 45,000 clones, around 88% seen only once; the top ten take 9% to 14%. Sequenced here: CD4+ or CD8+ T cells sorted from blood, sampled in a trial of the OX40 agonist ivuxolimab. The receptors originated from an adult with an advanced solid tumor such as melanoma, head and neck, liver or kidney cancer.

This clone was detected only once. CDR3 nucleotide sequence: TGTGCCACCCCCGGGGGCCCCTACGAGCAGTACTTC. Translating it yields CATPGGPYEQYF. The chain uses TRBV7-9 and TRBJ2-7, with D possibly being TRBD1 or TRBD2 (6 bases each). Germline-derived CDR1 and CDR2 are SEHNR and FQNEAQ (reference sequence). V lost 10 bases, J lost 2 bases, and 12 bases lay in between. This CDR3 is 12 amino acids long.

This sequence joins TRBV9 and TRBJ2-7, with 7 bases identical to TRBD2. Per germline, CDR1 SGDLS and CDR2 YYNGEE. V dropped 3 bases and J dropped 2; count of bases not matched to a gene: 8. This CDR3 is 15 amino acids long. CDR3 sequence: CASSASGTYTYEQYF. CDR3 nucleotides: TGTGCCAGCAGCGCGAGCGGGACTTACACCTACGAGCAGTACTTC.

The CDR3 sequence is CASSDGFGPSYEQYF. CDR3 nucleotides: TGTGCCAGCAGTGATGGATTTGGGCCATCCTACGAGCAGTACTTC. This chain links TRBV2 with TRBJ2-7; D is unclear. Germline V gene lookup returns CDR1 SNHLY and CDR2 FYNNEI. Trimming stripped 3 bases from V and 1 base from J, with 13 bases between. The CDR3 runs to 15 residues.

The chain has TRBV21-1 and TRBJ1-3; the DNA was not used to check the table's D call, TRBD1. TRBV21-1 corresponds to a pseudogene. This CDR3 has 16 residues. CDR3 DNA sequence: TGTGCCAGCAGCAAACCGGACAGGACATCTGGAAACACCATATATTTT. It codes for CASSKPDRTSGNTIYF.

The chain combines TRBV5-4 with TRBJ2-5, with D possibly TRBD2 on 5 matching bases. Germline V gene data show CDR1 as SGHNT and CDR2 as YYREEE (reference sequence). Trimming shortened V by 4 bases and J by 2 bases, and 12 bases separated the two germline ends. The CDR3 totals 14 residues. The CDR3 is CASSRARAQETQYF. For the CDR3, the DNA is TGTGCCAGCAGCCGGGCGCGGGCTCAAGAGACCCAGTACTTC.

The count of this clone is one. This chain uses TRBV5-1 with TRBJ2-1, with 9 bases fitting TRBD2. The J segment lost 3 bases and the V segment lost 0 bases, leaving 7 bases of the junction unmatched. This CDR3 has 17 amino acids. CDR1 and CDR2 from the germline V gene are SGHRS and YFSETQ. CDR3 amino acids: CASSLAAAGGLYNEQFF. In nucleotides, the CDR3 is TGCGCCAGCAGCTTGGCCGCGGCGGGAGGGCTCTACAATGAGCAGTTCTTC. The full variable domain, rest sourced from reference TRBV5-1 and TRBJ2-1, is KAGVTQTPRYLIKTRGQQVTLSCSPISGHRSVSWYQQTPGQGLQFLFEYFSETQRNKGNFPGRFSGRQFSNSRSEMNVSTLELGDSALYLCASSLAAAGGLYNEQFFGPGTRLTVL.

This sequence joins TRBV9 and TRBJ1-4; unclear D gene. The germline CDR1 and CDR2 sequences are SGDLS and YYNGEE. This CDR3 spans 14 amino acids. Trimming removed 0 bases at V and 8 bases at J, with 11 bases between. In nucleotides, the CDR3 is TGTGCCAGCAGCGTAGACAGAGCGGGAGAAAAACTGTTTTTT. Protein sequence: CASSVDRAGEKLFF.

This clone ranks as medium-sized. V gene TRBV27 combines with J gene TRBJ1-4; a weak D match, TRBD1 (6 bases). CDR3 length: 14 amino acids. Trimming pared 4 bases from V and 10 bases from J, leaving 16 bases between. The germline V gene has CDR1 MNHEY and CDR2 SMNVEV (reference sequence). Here the CDR3 reads CASSSYREKGKLFF. CDR3 bases: TGTGCCAGCAGTTCGTACAGGGAGAAGGGAAAACTGTTTTTT.

V gene TRBV19 combines with J gene TRBJ2-1, with TRBD1 matching 10 bases. Germline V gene data show CDR1 as LNHDA and CDR2 as SQIVND (reference sequence). This CDR3 comprises 15 residues. Trimming at V came to 5 bases and at J to 6 bases, leaving 7 bases not matched to a gene. DNA for the CDR3: TGTGCCAGTAGTTACCGGGACAGGGGAATCAATGAGCAGTTCTTC. Translation: CASSYRDRGINEQFF.

The rearrangement joins TRBV27 to TRBJ2-7; 8 bases are shared with TRBD2. CDR3 size: 15 residues. Germline CDR1 and CDR2: MNHEY and SMNVEV (reference sequence). J lost 4 bases, V lost 9 bases, and 14 bases had no gene match. This chain's CDR3 is CASTPFAGGHYEQYF. The CDR3 DNA reads TGTGCCAGTACCCCCTTTGCGGGAGGACATTACGAGCAGTACTTC.

The chain combines TRBV6-1 with TRBJ2-1; possible D gene TRBD2, 6 bases. This CDR3 contains 15 residues. Germline-derived CDR1 and CDR2 are MNHNS and SASEGT. Trimming cost V 6 bases and J 1 base, with 13 bases left between them. CDR3 nucleotide sequence: TGTGCCAGCAGACCCAGGGCGGGATCCTACAATGAGCAGTTCTTC. This encodes CASRPRAGSYNEQFF.

V usage is TRBV2 and J usage is TRBJ2-1; 7 bases line up with TRBD1. This CDR3 is 16 amino acids long. From germline, CDR1 is SNHLY and CDR2 FYNNEI. With V trimmed by 6 bases and J by 6 bases, 14 bases remained unmatched. CDR3 region: CASSMRWGQPVNEQFF. The CDR3 DNA reads as TGTGCCAGCAGCATGAGGTGGGGACAGCCGGTCAATGAGCAGTTCTTC.

The rearrangement links TRBV6-1 to TRBJ1-2; D gene ambiguous. The V end lost 4 bases, the J end lost 4 bases, and 7 bases lay between the germline ends. The CDR3 spans 12 residues. Germline CDR1 reads MNHNS; CDR2 reads SASEGT. The CDR3, as DNA: TGTGCCAGCAGTGGGGCAGCCTATGGCTACACCTTC. Translating gives CASSGAAYGYTF.

This clone was picked up one time. This rearrangement joins TRBV9 to TRBJ1-6; D unclear. This CDR3 is built from 10 residues. The V end was cut by 3 bases, the J end by 14 bases, with 6 bases between. CDR1 and CDR2 from the germline V gene are SGDLS and YYNGEE. The CDR3 DNA is TGTGCCAGCAGCGGCGGGTCCCTCCACTTT. Encoded protein: CASSGGSLHF.

V gene TRBV5-4 combines with J gene TRBJ1-6; D unclear. CDR1 is SGHNT and CDR2 is YYREEE in the germline V gene (reference sequence). Trimming took off 2 bases at V and 8 bases at J, with 11 bases between the two ends. The CDR3 sequence is 14 residues long. In DNA, the CDR3 is TGTGCCAGCAGCTTTTCCGGGTCATATTCACCCCTCCACTTT. This encodes CASSFSGSYSPLHF.

This chain uses TRBV7-3 with TRBJ2-4; D is unclear. Germline CDR1 SGHTA, CDR2 FQGTGA. Trimming removed 5 bases at V and 1 base at J, with 9 bases between. This CDR3 is 14 amino acids long. The CDR3 region is CASSMTGAKNIQYF. In nucleotides, the CDR3 is TGTGCCAGCAGCATGACCGGGGCCAAAAACATTCAGTACTTC.

This clone occurred a few times. The DNA of the CDR3 is TGTGCCAGCAGCCAAGGATCAACCGTGGTAACTGAAGCTTTCTTT. This gives the protein CASSQGSTVVTEAFF. V is TRBV14 and J is TRBJ1-1; D is uncertain. V was cut by 1 base and J by 5 bases, with 14 bases left in between. The CDR3 consists of 15 residues. The germline gives CDR1 SGHDN, CDR2 FVKESK. Variable domain in full (rest from reference TRBV14 and TRBJ1-1): EAGVTQFPSHSVIEKGQTVTLRCDPISGHDNLYWYRRVMGKEIKFLLHFVKESKQDESGMPNNRFLAERTGGTYSTLKVQPAELEDSGVYFCASSQGSTVVTEAFFGQGTRLTVV.

The genes are TRBV27 and TRBJ2-2, with a weak D call TRBD1 (6 bases). The CDR3 covers 12 residues. CDR1 is MNHEY, CDR2 SMNVEV, per germline (reference sequence). Trimming took off 7 bases at V and 9 bases at J, with 12 bases between the two ends. CDR3 amino acids: CASTQGNRELFF. The CDR3 region has the DNA TGTGCCAGCACGCAGGGGAACCGGGAGCTGTTTTTT.

The chain has TRBV25-1 and TRBJ1-2, with a tentative D call TRBD1 (6 bases). Germline V gives CDR1 MGHDK, CDR2 SYGVNS. The CDR3 totals 16 residues. The ends were cut back, 5 bases at V and 1 base at J, with 17 bases in the middle. CDR3 coding DNA: TGTGCCAGCAGTAACGTCGTGGGACAAATTAACTATGGCTACACCTTC. Its translation: CASSNVVGQINYGYTF.

This clone came up a few times. The chain employs TRBV7-9 and TRBJ2-5, with D uncertain. Per the germline V gene, CDR1 is SEHNR and CDR2 is FQNEAQ (reference sequence). This CDR3 region has 12 residues. The V and J ends lost 1 base and 10 bases respectively, with 10 bases between them. The CDR3 loop reads CASSLGEWGQYF. The CDR3, as DNA: TGTGCCAGCAGCTTAGGGGAATGGGGCCAGTACTTC.

This clone was detected only once. The chain recombines TRBV28 with TRBJ1-4; 7 bases map to TRBD1. Germline assignment: CDR1 MDHEN and CDR2 SYDVKM. The CDR3 extends over 16 amino acids. The V segment lost 6 bases and the J segment 6 bases; nucleotides outside the gene matches: 13. CDR3 in amino acids: CASSRDRDLDYEKLFF. The CDR3 DNA reads TGTGCCAGCAGCCGAGACAGGGACTTGGATTATGAAAAACTGTTTTTT.

The rearrangement links TRBV6-1 to TRBJ2-1; D gene unclear. The CDR3 is 14 amino acids. Germline V CDR1 and CDR2: MNHNS, SASEGT. The V gene lost 5 bases and the J gene lost 0 bases, with 8 bases spanning the gap. CDR3 protein: CASSSASSYNEQFF. CDR3 coding DNA: TGTGCCAGCAGTTCGGCGAGCTCCTACAATGAGCAGTTCTTC.

The chain recombines TRBV15 with TRBJ2-3, with D perhaps TRBD2 (6 bases). V was shortened by 3 bases and J by 1 base, with 8 bases between the two germline ends. The CDR3 runs to 14 residues. From germline, CDR1 is LNHNV and CDR2 YYDKDF (reference sequence). Here the CDR3 reads CATSRGEGTDTQYF. The CDR3 DNA follows: TGTGCCACCAGCAGGGGGGAGGGCACAGATACGCAGTATTTT.

The chain combines TRBV28 with TRBJ2-5, with 7 bases fitting TRBD2. Looked up from germline, CDR1 is MDHEN and CDR2 is SYDVKM. The CDR3 contains 15 residues. V shed 2 bases and J 5 bases; nucleotides not matched to a gene: 8. This chain's CDR3 is CASSLGAGVGETQYF. Written as DNA, the CDR3 is TGTGCCAGCAGTTTAGGCGCGGGAGTTGGGGAGACCCAGTACTTC.

The chain carries TRBV10-1 and TRBJ1-5, with 7 bases fitting TRBD1. From germline, CDR1 is WNHNN and CDR2 SYGVQD (reference sequence). This CDR3 is built from 15 residues. The V gene end was trimmed by 10 bases and the J gene end by 2 bases; junction bases not matched to a gene: 11. CDR3 bases: TGCGCCAACCTCAGGGGGTTAGAGGGCAATCAGCCCCAGCATTTT. This codes for CANLRGLEGNQPQHF.

The chain links TRBV28 to TRBJ2-3; 7 bases fit TRBD1. Germline V gives CDR1 MDHEN, CDR2 SYDVKM. V lost 8 bases to trimming and J lost 3 bases; unmatched junction nucleotides: 11. The CDR3 extends over 15 amino acids. In DNA, the CDR3 is TGTGCCAGCCTAAACAGGGGTAGGGGAACAGATACGCAGTATTTT. Translation: CASLNRGRGTDTQYF.

V gene TRBV5-1 combines with J gene TRBJ2-1; 7 nucleotides line up with TRBD2. The CDR3 contains 16 residues. Germline CDR1 is SGHRS and CDR2 is YFSETQ. Unmatched junction bases numbered 7, after V lost 0 bases and J lost 4 bases. CDR3 amino acids: CASSLGASGQYNEQFF. As DNA, the CDR3 is TGCGCCAGCAGCTTGGGCGCTAGCGGCCAATACAATGAGCAGTTCTTC.